These T cell receptor beta chains were read from a single sample in a study of blood T cell repertoires in COVID-19. Generated by immunoSEQ multiplex PCR, the TCRdb table keeps only in-frame clones and is missing some. The sample contains roughly 86,000 clones, around 81% of which appear only once. The sequenced sample consisted of peripheral blood. The receptors originated from a man aged 55 to 70 with acute or convalescent COVID-19. Each CDR3 is given with its conserved first and last residue. D genes are given only for firm matches. Only some rows state a clone size, as once, few, many or a class for expanded clones.

j_call d_call v_call clone_size cdr3_aa cdr3_nt
TRBJ1-1 TRBD1 TRBV24-1 once CATSDSRGENTEAFF TGTGCCACCAGTGACTCCAGGGGGGAGAACACTGAAGCTTTCTTT
TRBJ2-4 . TRBV28 few CASSPQSAKNIQYF TGTGCCAGCAGCCCTCAGTCCGCCAAAAACATTCAGTACTTC
TRBJ2-5 . TRBV3-1/TRBV3-2 . CASSQVRGKETQYF TGTGCCAGCAGCCAAGTCCGGGGGAAAGAGACCCAGTACTTC
TRBJ1-1 . TRBV30 . CAWSVGRGSTEAFF TGTGCCTGGAGTGTAGGCAGGGGCTCCACTGAAGCTTTCTTT
TRBJ2-5 TRBD1 TRBV7-6 . CASSLETGKRETQYF TGTGCCAGCAGCTTAGAGACAGGGAAAAGGGAGACCCAGTACTTC
TRBJ1-5 . TRBV4-2 . CASSQEWQGTNQPQHF TGTGCCAGCAGCCAAGAGTGGCAGGGGACCAATCAGCCCCAGCATTTT
TRBJ2-1 TRBD1 TRBV12-5 . CASGLVLGQGARTYNEQFF TGTGCTAGTGGTTTGGTCCTGGGACAGGGGGCGAGGACCTACAATGAGCAGTTCTTC
TRBJ1-6 TRBD1 TRBV19 . CASSPGTAYSPLHF TGTGCCAGTAGTCCCGGGACAGCTTATTCACCCCTCCACTTT
TRBJ1-2 TRBD1 TRBV7-9 . CASSRRGTEYGYTF TGTGCCAGCAGCCGCCGGGGGACAGAGTATGGCTACACCTTC
TRBJ1-6 . TRBV5-4 . CASSPSQGYNSPLHF TGTGCCAGCAGCCCATCGCAGGGATATAATTCACCCCTCCACTTT
TRBJ2-3 TRBD1 TRBV14 . CASSPWTGGSTDTQYF TGTGCCAGCAGCCCCTGGACAGGGGGGAGCACAGATACGCAGTATTTT
TRBJ2-1 TRBD2 TRBV19 . CASSIAGGNLYNEQFF TGTGCCAGTAGTATAGCGGGGGGGAACCTATACAATGAGCAGTTCTTC
TRBJ2-5 . TRBV5-4 . CASSFHGGTFQETQYF TGTGCCAGCAGCTTTCACGGAGGGACCTTCCAAGAGACCCAGTACTTC
TRBJ2-2 . TRBV12-3/TRBV12-4 . CANLLPITGELFF TGTGCCAACCTCCTGCCTATTACCGGGGAGCTGTTTTTT
TRBJ1-1 . TRBV6-1 few CASSDPNRENTEAFF TGTGCCAGCAGTGACCCTAACAGGGAGAACACTGAAGCTTTCTTT
TRBJ2-5 TRBD2 TRBV6-2/TRBV6-3 few CASSYPLGGGGETQYF TGTGCCAGCAGTTATCCCCTTGGCGGGGGAGGAGAGACCCAGTACTTC
TRBJ1-6 . TRBV6-5 . CASSLLNSPLHF TGTGCCAGCAGCCTCCTTAATTCACCCCTCCACTTT
TRBJ2-2 TRBD2 TRBV7-6 once CASTIGAGGSGELFF TGTGCCAGCACGATAGGGGCGGGGGGTTCCGGGGAGCTGTTTTTT
TRBJ1-5 . TRBV3-1/TRBV3-2 . CASSPTRDGYQPQHF TGTGCCAGCAGCCCGACCCGGGATGGGTATCAGCCCCAGCATTTT
TRBJ1-5 TRBD1 TRBV15 . CATRTGDQPQHF TGTGCCACCAGGACAGGGGATCAGCCCCAGCATTTT
TRBJ2-5 TRBD2 TRBV11-2 . CASSLETSGGAGTQYF TGTGCCAGCAGCTTAGAGACTAGCGGGGGGGCCGGGACCCAGTACTTC
TRBJ1-4 . TRBV28 . CASRKTYGVITNEKLFF TGTGCCAGCAGAAAAACCTACGGGGTGATTACTAATGAAAAACTGTTTTTT
TRBJ2-5 . TRBV11-2 . CASSPFGETQYF TGTGCCAGCAGCCCTTTCGGGGAGACCCAGTACTTC
TRBJ2-2 TRBD1 TRBV5-5 . CASSSGQGTGELFF TGTGCCAGCAGCTCTGGACAGGGCACCGGGGAGCTGTTTTTT
TRBJ2-5 TRBD1 TRBV7-7 . CASSAQGTQETQYF TGTGCTAGCAGCGCACAGGGGACCCAAGAGACCCAGTACTTC
TRBJ1-5 TRBD1 TRBV2 . CASSEVGTAYPGNQPQHF TGTGCCAGCAGTGAAGTGGGGACAGCCTATCCGGGCAATCAGCCCCAGCATTTT
TRBJ2-1 TRBD2 TRBV6-5 . CASSYVGRGSYNEQFF TGTGCCAGCAGTTACGTTGGGAGGGGTTCCTACAATGAGCAGTTCTTC
TRBJ2-3 . TRBV12-5 . CASGLGVRRADTQYF TGTGCTAGTGGTTTGGGGGTTAGGAGGGCAGATACGCAGTATTTT
TRBJ2-3 . TRBV13 . CASSSQLGDTQYF TGTGCCAGCAGCTCTCAACTCGGGGATACGCAGTATTTT
TRBJ1-2 . TRBV12-3/TRBV12-4 . CASSSTPFQVNF TGTGCCAGCAGTTCCACCCCTTTCCAGGTTAACTTC
TRBJ1-4 . TRBV5-1 . CASSGSTGGYNEKLFF TGCGCCAGCAGCGGCTCGACAGGAGGATATAATGAAAAACTGTTTTTT
TRBJ1-6 TRBD1 TRBV30 once CAWTAGTGQSPLHF TGTGCCTGGACTGCCGGGACAGGGCAATCACCCCTCCACTTT
TRBJ2-3 . TRBV12-3/TRBV12-4 . CASRSGTSTQYF TGTGCCAGCAGATCCGGGACATCAACGCAGTATTTT
TRBJ2-1 . TRBV6-5 . CASSKLRLDNEQFF TGTGCCAGCTCTAAACTTAGACTAGACAATGAGCAGTTCTTC
TRBJ1-1 . TRBV29-1 once CSVESFADSTTEAFF TGCAGCGTTGAAAGCTTCGCAGACTCCACTACTGAAGCTTTCTTT
TRBJ1-2 . TRBV4-3 . CASSQGIRDGERGTF TGCGCCAGCAGCCAAGGGATCCGGGACGGCGAGCGGGGCACCTTC
TRBJ1-4 . TRBV13 . CASSPSTEEKLFF TGTGCCAGCAGCCCGAGTACTGAGGAAAAACTGTTTTTT
TRBJ1-4 TRBD1 TRBV25-1 . CASRPDRARANEKLFF TGTGCCAGCAGACCCGACAGGGCGCGGGCTAATGAAAAACTGTTTTTT
TRBJ2-5 TRBD2 TRBV28 . CASTQAGGRGETQYF TGTGCCAGCACCCAAGCGGGGGGGAGAGGAGAGACCCAGTACTTC
TRBJ2-4 . TRBV7-9 once CASSSPGTTKNIQYF TGTGCCAGCAGCTCCCCCGGGACAACCAAAAACATTCAGTACTTC
TRBJ1-5 . TRBV4-1 few CASSRRREGGNQPQHF TGCGCCAGCAGCCGACGAAGAGAAGGAGGCAATCAGCCCCAGCATTTT
TRBJ1-1 TRBD1 TRBV5-1 . CASSPYGQALRPTEAFF TGCGCCAGCAGCCCATATGGACAGGCCCTTAGGCCCACTGAAGCTTTCTTT
TRBJ2-5 . TRBV5-1 . CASSLGHREWEETQYF TGCGCCAGCAGCTTGGGACACAGGGAATGGGAAGAGACCCAGTACTTC
TRBJ1-1 TRBD1 TRBV7-2 . CASNKGGRETEAFF TGTGCCAGCAACAAAGGGGGCCGTGAAACTGAAGCTTTCTTT
TRBJ1-4 . TRBV4-3 . CASSQDRGIGEKLFF TGCGCCAGCAGCCAAGATCGGGGGATAGGAGAAAAACTGTTTTTT
TRBJ1-3 . TRBV6-1 . CASSEWKGLRGNTIYF TGTGCCAGCAGTGAGTGGAAGGGACTAAGAGGAAACACCATATATTTT
TRBJ1-1 . TRBV18 . CASSPPYQANTEAFF TGTGCCAGCTCACCACCGTACCAGGCGAACACTGAAGCTTTCTTT
TRBJ2-3 . TRBV12-3/TRBV12-4 . CASEEDTQYF TGTGCCAGCGAGGAAGATACGCAGTATTTT
TRBJ1-1 TRBD1 TRBV5-1 few CASSQTTGSWTEAFF TGCGCCAGCAGCCAAACGACAGGGTCATGGACTGAAGCTTTCTTT
TRBJ2-5 . TRBV5-1 . CASSLADRQETQYF TGCGCCAGCAGCTTGGCCGACAGACAAGAGACCCAGTACTTC
TRBJ1-2 . TRBV29-1 . CSVSPTVGDYGYTF TGCAGCGTCTCCCCGACAGTTGGGGACTATGGCTACACCTTC
TRBJ1-5 TRBD1 TRBV19 . CASTPPGQSYQPQHF TGTGCCAGTACCCCCCCGGGACAGAGTTATCAGCCCCAGCATTTT
TRBJ2-1 TRBD1 TRBV7-9 . CASRRDSGSYNEQFF TGTGCCAGCAGGAGGGACAGCGGCTCCTACAATGAGCAGTTCTTC
TRBJ2-2 TRBD2 TRBV9 . CASSVGEGGLARGELFF TGTGCCAGCAGCGTAGGGGAGGGAGGACTAGCGAGAGGGGAGCTGTTTTTT
TRBJ1-1 . TRBV7-3 . CASSLGGQNTEAFF TGTGCCAGCAGCTTAGGCGGACAGAACACTGAAGCTTTCTTT
TRBJ1-2 . TRBV2 . CASSDWSGQSGYTF TGTGCCAGCAGTGACTGGTCAGGACAATCTGGCTACACCTTC
TRBJ1-2 TRBD1 TRBV5-1 . CASSSLGQGAYGYTF TGCGCCAGCAGCTCCTTAGGACAGGGGGCCTATGGCTACACCTTC
TRBJ1-1 TRBD1 TRBV2 . CASRGTGVTEAFF TGTGCCAGCAGGGGGACAGGGGTCACTGAAGCTTTCTTT
TRBJ1-4 . TRBV4-3 once CASSPVVKEKLFF TGCGCCAGCAGCCCGGTCGTGAAAGAAAAACTGTTTTTT
TRBJ1-2 . TRBV5-1 once CASSPDRANYGYTF TGCGCCAGCAGCCCGGACAGAGCTAACTATGGCTACACCTTC